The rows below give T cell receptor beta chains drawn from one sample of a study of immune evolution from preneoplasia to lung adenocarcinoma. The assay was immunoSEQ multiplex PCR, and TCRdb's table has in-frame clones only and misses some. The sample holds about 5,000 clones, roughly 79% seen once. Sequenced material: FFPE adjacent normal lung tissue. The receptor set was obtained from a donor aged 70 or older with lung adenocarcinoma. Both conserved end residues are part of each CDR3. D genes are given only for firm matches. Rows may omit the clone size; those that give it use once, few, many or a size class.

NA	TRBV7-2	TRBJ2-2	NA	TGTGCCAGCAGCACGATGAACACCGGGGAGCTGTTTTTT	CASSTMNTGELFF
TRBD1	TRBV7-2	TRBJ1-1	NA	TGTGCCAGCAGCTGGACAGGGCCGGGAGCTTTCTTT	CASSWTGPGAFF
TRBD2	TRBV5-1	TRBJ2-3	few	TGCGCCAGCAGCTTGGGCTGGGGGGGGGAGAGCACAGATACGCAGTATTTT	CASSLGWGGESTDTQYF
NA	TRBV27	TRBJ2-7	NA	TGTGCCAGCAGCAGATCCAGGGGGGGCGAGCAGTACTTC	CASSRSRGGEQYF
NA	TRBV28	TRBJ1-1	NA	TGTGCCAGCAGTCTGATTACCCGAACTGAAGCTTTCTTT	CASSLITRTEAFF
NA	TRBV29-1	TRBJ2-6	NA	TGCAGCGCGGTCACAGGGAGCTCTGGGGCCAACGTCCTGACTTTC	CSAVTGSSGANVLTF
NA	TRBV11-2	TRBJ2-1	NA	TGTGCCAGCAGCCCTATGTCCGGGGAGCAGTTCTTC	CASSPMSGEQFF
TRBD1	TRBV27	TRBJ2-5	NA	TGTGCCAGCCACAAGGGGGCAAAAGAGACCCAGTACTTC	CASHKGAKETQYF
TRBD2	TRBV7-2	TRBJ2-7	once	TGTGCCAGCAGCTTAGCGCCAGCGGGGGGGGACTACGAGCAGTACTTC	CASSLAPAGGDYEQYF
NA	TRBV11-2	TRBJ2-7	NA	TGTGCCAGCAGCTTAGGGACTAGGGGGTACGAGCAGTACTTC	CASSLGTRGYEQYF
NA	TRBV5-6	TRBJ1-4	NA	TGTGCCAGCAGCCTCACTAATGAAAAACTGTTTTTT	CASSLTNEKLFF
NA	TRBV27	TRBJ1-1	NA	TGTGCCAGCAAACTTGGGGCGGGCACTGAAGCTTTCTTT	CASKLGAGTEAFF
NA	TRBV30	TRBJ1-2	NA	TGTGCCTGGAAACCCTTGGGCTATGGCTACACCTTC	CAWKPLGYGYTF
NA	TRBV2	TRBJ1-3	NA	TGTGCCAGCAGTGAATATGAGGGCGGGTTGGGCACCATATATTTT	CASSEYEGGLGTIYF
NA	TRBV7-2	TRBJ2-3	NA	TGTGCCAGCAGCTTGGCCCCGTGGGCAGATACGCAGTATTTT	CASSLAPWADTQYF
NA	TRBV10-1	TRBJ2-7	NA	TGCGCCAGCAGTGAGGGGGACTCCAGGATATACGAGCAGTACTTC	CASSEGDSRIYEQYF
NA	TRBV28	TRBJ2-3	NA	TGTGCCAGCAGTACCTTCGCATTACAACAGGGAACCAGCACAGATACGCAGTATTTT	CASSTFALQQGTSTDTQYF
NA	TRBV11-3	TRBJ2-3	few	TGTGCCAGCAGCTTGATACTCACAGATACGCAGTATTTT	CASSLILTDTQYF
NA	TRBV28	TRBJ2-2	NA	TGTGCCAGCAGTTTCCACCCACTGACTGTTTACACCGGGGAGCTGTTTTTT	CASSFHPLTVYTGELFF
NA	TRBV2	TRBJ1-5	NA	TGTGCCAGCAGTGTCGGGACTCCAGGTCAGCCCCAGCATTTT	CASSVGTPGQPQHF
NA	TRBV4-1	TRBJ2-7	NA	TGCGCCAGCAGCCAAGAAACAGGGCTCTCCTACGAGCAGTACTTC	CASSQETGLSYEQYF
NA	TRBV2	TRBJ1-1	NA	TGTGCCAGCAGTGAATCACTTTTGGAAGCTTTCTTT	CASSESLLEAFF
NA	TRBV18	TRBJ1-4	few	TGTGCCAGCTCCCACACAAACCGAAATGAAAAACTGTTTTTT	CASSHTNRNEKLFF
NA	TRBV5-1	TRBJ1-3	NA	TGCGCCAGCAGCTTGGCAGGGAGGGCTGGAAACACCATATATTTT	CASSLAGRAGNTIYF
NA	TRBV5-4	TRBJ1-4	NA	TGTGCCAGCAGCCGAGAACAGGGACTCCTGAATAATGAAAAACTGTTTTTT	CASSREQGLLNNEKLFF
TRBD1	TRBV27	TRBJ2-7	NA	TGTGCCAGCAGTTTACGACAGGGTTTCTTCTACGAGCAGTACTTC	CASSLRQGFFYEQYF
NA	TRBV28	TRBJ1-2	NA	TGTGCCAGCAGACTCGGTGGGGTGGTGAATGGCTACACCTTC	CASRLGGVVNGYTF
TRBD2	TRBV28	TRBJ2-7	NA	TGTGCCAGCAGTTTGCTCAGCGGGAGTGGATTGGGTGAGCAGTACTTC	CASSLLSGSGLGEQYF
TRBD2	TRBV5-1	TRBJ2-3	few	TGCGCCAGCAGCGGCGGGAGCGCGAGGACAGATACGCAGTATTTT	CASSGGSARTDTQYF
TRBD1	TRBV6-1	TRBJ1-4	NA	TGTGCCAGCAGTGCGTCAGGGGGTACTAATGAAAAACTGTTTTTT	CASSASGGTNEKLFF
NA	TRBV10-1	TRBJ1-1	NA	TGCGCCAGCAGTGCCGGCCGGAACACTGAAGCTTTCTTT	CASSAGRNTEAFF
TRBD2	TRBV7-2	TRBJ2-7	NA	TGTGCCAGCAGCGACAACCTTCGGGGGCCTAGCGGGCGAGTGCAGTACTTC	CASSDNLRGPSGRVQYF
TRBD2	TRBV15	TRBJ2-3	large	TGTGCCACCAGCAGAGATACTTTAGCGGGATCTAGCACAGATACGCAGTATTTT	CATSRDTLAGSSTDTQYF
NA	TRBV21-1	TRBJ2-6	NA	TGTGCCAGCAGTCTCCGATTCCAAATGGGGGAAAGGAACTCTGGGGCCAACGTCCTGACTTTC	CASSLRFQMGERNSGANVLTF
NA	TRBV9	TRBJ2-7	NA	TGTGCCAGCAGGTTATGGCACTACGAGCAGTACTTC	CASRLWHYEQYF
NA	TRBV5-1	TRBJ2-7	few	TGCGCCAGCAGCTCTATCTCCGGACAGAGCGAGCAGTACTTC	CASSSISGQSEQYF
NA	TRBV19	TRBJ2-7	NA	TGTGCCAGTCAATCTGGAGACTCCCTTGAGGGCGAGCAGTACTTC	CASQSGDSLEGEQYF
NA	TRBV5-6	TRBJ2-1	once	TGTGCCAGCAGCTTGGGTTTTAGGACCACCCTTTACAATGAGCAGTTCTTC	CASSLGFRTTLYNEQFF
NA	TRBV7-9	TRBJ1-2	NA	TGTGCCAGCAGCTCCCCTTTGGTGAATCGAGGCTACACCTTC	CASSSPLVNRGYTF
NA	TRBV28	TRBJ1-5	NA	TGTGCCAGCAACCCCGGGAACAGGGATCAGCCCCAGCATTTT	CASNPGNRDQPQHF
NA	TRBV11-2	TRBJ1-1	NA	TGTGCCAGCAGCTTAATGGCTGGGGACACTGAAGCTTTCTTT	CASSLMAGDTEAFF
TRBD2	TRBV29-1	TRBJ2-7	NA	TGCAGCGTCGCCGGGACTAGCGCCTCTTACGACCTAACGGGAGAGCAGTACTTC	CSVAGTSASYDLTGEQYF
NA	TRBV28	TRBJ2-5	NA	TGTGCCAGCAGTCCGGGGGGACAGGACTCGACCCAGTACTTC	CASSPGGQDSTQYF
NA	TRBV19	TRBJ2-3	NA	TGTGCCAGTAGTAATCGCCCGGGGGCTGAAGATACGCAGTATTTT	CASSNRPGAEDTQYF
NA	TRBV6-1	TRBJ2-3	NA	TGTGCCAGCAGTGGGGGTTCGGGGGAAGATGTAGATACGCAGTATTTT	CASSGGSGEDVDTQYF
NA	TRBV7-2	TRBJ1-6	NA	TGTGCCAGCAGTCTAAACAGGGACTCACCCCTCCACTTT	CASSLNRDSPLHF
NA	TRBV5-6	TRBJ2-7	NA	TGTGCCAGCAGCTTGCGGGACTCCTACGAGCAGTACTTC	CASSLRDSYEQYF
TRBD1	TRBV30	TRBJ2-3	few	TGTGCCTGGACCGGTGGAGACAGGGGGCTTGGAGATACGCAGTATTTT	CAWTGGDRGLGDTQYF
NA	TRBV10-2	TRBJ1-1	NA	TGCGCCAGCAGTGAAGACCCAGGGGTGGGAGACACTGAAGCTTTCTTT	CASSEDPGVGDTEAFF